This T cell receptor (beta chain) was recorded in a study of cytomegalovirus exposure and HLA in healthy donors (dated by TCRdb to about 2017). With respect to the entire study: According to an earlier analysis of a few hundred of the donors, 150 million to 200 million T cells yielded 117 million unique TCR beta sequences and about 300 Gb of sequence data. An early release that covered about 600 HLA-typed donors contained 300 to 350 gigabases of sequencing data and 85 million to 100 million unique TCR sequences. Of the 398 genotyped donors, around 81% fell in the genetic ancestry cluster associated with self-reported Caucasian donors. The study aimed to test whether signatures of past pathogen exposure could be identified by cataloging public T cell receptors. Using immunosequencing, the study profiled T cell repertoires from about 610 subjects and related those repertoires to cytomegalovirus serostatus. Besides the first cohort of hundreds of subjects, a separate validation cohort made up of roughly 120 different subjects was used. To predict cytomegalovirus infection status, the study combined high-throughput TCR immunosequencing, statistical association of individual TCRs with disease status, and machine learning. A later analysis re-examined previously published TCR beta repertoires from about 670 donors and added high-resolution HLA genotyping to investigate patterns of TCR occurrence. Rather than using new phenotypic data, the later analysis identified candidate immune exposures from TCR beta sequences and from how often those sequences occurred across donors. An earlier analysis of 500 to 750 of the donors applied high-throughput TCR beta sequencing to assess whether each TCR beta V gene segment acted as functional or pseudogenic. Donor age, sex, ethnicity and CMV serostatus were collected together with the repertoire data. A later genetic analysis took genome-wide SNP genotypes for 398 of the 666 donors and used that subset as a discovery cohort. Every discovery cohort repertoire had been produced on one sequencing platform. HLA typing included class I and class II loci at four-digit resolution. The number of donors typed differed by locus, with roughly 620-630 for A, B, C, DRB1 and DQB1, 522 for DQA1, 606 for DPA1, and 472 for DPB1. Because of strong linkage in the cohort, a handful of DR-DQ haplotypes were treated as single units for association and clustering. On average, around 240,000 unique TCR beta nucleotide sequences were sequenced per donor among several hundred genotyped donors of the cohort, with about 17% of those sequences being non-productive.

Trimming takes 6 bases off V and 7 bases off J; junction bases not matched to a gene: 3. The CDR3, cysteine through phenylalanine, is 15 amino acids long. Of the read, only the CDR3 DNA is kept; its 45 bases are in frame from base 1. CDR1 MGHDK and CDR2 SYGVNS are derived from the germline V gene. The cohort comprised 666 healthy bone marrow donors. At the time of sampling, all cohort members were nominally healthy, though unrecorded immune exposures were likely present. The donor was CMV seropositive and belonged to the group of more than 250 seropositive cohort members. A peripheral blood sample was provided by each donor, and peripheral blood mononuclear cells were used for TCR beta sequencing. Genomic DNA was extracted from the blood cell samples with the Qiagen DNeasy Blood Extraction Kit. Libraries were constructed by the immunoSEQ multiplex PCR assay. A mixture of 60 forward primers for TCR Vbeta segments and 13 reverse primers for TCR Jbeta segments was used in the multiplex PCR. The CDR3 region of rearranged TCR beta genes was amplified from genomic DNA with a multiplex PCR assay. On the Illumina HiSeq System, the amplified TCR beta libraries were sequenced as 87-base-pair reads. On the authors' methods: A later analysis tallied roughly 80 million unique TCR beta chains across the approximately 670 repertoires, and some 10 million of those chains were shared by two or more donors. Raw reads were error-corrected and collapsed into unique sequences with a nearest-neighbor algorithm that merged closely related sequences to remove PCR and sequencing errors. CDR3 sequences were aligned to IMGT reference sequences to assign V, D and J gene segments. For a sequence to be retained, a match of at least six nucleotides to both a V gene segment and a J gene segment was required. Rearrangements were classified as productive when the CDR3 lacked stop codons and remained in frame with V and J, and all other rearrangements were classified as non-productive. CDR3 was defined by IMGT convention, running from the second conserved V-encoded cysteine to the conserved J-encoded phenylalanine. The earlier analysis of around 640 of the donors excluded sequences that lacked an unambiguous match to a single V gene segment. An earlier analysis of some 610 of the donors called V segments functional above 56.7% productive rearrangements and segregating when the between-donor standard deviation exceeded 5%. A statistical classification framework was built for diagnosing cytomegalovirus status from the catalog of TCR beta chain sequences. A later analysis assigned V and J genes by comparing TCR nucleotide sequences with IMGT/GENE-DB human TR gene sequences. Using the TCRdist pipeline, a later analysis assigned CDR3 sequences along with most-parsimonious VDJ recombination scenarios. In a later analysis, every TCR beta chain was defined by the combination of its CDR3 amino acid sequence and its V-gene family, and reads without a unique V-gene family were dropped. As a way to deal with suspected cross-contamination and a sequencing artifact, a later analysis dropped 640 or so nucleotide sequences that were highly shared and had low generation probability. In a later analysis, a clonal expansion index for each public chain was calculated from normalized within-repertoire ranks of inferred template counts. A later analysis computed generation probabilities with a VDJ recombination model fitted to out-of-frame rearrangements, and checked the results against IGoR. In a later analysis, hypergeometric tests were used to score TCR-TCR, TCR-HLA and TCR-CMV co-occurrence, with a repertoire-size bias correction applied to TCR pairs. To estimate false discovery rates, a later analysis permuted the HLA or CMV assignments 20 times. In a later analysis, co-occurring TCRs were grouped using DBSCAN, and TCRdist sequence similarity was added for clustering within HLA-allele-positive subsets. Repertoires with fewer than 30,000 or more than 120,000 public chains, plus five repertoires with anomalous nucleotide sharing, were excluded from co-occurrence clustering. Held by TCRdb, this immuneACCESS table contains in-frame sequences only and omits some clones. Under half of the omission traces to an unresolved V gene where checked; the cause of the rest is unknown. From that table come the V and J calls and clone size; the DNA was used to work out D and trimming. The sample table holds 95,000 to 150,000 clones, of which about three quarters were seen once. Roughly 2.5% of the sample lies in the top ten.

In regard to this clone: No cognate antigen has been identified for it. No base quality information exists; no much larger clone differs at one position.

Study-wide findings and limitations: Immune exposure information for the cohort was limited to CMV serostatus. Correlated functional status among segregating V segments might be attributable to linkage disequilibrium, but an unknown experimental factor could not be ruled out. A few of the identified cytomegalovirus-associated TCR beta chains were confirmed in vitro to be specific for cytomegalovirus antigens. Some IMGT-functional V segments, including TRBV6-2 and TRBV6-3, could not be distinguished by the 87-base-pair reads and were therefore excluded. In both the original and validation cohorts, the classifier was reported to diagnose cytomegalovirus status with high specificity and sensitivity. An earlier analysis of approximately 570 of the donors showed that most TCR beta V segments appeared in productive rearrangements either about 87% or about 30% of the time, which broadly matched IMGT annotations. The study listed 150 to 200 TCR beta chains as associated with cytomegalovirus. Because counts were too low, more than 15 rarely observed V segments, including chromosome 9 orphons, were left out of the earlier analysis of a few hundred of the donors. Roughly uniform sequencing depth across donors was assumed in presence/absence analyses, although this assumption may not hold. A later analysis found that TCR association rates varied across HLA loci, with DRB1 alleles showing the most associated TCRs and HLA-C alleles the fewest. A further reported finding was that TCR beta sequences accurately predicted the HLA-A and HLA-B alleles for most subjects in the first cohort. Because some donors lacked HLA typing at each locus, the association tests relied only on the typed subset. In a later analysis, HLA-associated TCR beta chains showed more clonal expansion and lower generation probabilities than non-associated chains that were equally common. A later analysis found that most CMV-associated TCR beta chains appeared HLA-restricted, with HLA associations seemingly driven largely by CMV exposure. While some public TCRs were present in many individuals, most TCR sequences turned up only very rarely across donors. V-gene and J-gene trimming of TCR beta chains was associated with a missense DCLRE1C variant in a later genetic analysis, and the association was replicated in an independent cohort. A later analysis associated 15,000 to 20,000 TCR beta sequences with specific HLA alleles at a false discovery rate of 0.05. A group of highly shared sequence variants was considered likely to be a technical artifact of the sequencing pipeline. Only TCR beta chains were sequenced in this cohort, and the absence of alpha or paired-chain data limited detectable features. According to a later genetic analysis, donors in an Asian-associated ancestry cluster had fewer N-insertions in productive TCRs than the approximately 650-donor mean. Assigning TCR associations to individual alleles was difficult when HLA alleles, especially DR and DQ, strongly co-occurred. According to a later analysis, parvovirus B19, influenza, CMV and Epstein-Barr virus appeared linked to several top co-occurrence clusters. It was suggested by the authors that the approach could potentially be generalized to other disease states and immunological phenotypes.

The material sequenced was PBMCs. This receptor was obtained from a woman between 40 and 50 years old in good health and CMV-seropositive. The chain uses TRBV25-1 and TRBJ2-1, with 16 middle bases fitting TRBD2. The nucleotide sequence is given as TGTGCCAGCAGGGGACTAGCGGGAGGGTCAAATGAGCAGTTCTTC. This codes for CASRGLAGGSNEQFF.